This record looks at one TCR beta chain sequence and its context. This specimen belongs to a study of CD8 T cells in Susac syndrome. The overall study: Over five sequenced Susac syndrome patients had clinically active disease, while fewer than 10 were in remission.

Between the trimmed V and J ends, which lost 0 bases and 4 bases, there was a span of 10 bases. The CDR3 covers 14 residues. Germline CDR1 and CDR2: SGHDT and YYEEEE. The authors sequenced TCR beta from blood CD8+ and CD4+ T cells. The TEMRA cells underwent FACS enrichment, while the CD8+ and CD4+ T cells underwent negative isolation. The authors reverse transcribed about 0.5 to 1 ug RNA with random hexamers. TCRdb processed the immunoSEQ multiplex PCR reads anew with MiXCR; each CDR3 protein has one entry. The table records tens of thousands of distinct CDR3 sequences, roughly 94% of them present only once.

The receptor was isolated from a human donor with Susac syndrome. The rearrangement joins TRBV5-6 to TRBJ2-5; D call uncertain. The sample consisted of CD4+ T cells from PBMCs. CDR3 sequence (DNA): TGTGCCAGCAGCTTGGTGTGGGTATCAGAGACCCAGTACTTC. Translation gives CASSLVWVSETQYF. Full variable domain (rest looked up from reference TRBV5-6 and TRBJ2-5): DAGVTQSPTHLIKTRGQQVTLRCSPKSGHDTVSWYQQALGQGPQFIFQYYEEEERQRGNFPDRFSGHQFPNYSSELNVNALLLGDSALYLCASSLVWVSETQYFGPGTRLLVL.